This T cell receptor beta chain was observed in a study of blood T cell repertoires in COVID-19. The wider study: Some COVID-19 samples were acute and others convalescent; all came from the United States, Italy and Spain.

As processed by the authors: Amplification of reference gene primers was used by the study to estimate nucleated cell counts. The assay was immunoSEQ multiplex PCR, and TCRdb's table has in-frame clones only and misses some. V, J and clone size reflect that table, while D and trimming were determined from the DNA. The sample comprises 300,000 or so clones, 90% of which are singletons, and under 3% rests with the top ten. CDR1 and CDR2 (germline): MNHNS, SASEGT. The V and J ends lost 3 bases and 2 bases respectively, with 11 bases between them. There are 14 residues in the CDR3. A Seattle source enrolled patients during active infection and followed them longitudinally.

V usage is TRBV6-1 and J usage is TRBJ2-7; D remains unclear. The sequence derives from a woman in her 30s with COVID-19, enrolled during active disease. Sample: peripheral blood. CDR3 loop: CASSDRRAAYEQYF. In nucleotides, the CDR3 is TGTGCCAGCAGTGACCGGAGAGCCGCCTACGAGCAGTACTTC.